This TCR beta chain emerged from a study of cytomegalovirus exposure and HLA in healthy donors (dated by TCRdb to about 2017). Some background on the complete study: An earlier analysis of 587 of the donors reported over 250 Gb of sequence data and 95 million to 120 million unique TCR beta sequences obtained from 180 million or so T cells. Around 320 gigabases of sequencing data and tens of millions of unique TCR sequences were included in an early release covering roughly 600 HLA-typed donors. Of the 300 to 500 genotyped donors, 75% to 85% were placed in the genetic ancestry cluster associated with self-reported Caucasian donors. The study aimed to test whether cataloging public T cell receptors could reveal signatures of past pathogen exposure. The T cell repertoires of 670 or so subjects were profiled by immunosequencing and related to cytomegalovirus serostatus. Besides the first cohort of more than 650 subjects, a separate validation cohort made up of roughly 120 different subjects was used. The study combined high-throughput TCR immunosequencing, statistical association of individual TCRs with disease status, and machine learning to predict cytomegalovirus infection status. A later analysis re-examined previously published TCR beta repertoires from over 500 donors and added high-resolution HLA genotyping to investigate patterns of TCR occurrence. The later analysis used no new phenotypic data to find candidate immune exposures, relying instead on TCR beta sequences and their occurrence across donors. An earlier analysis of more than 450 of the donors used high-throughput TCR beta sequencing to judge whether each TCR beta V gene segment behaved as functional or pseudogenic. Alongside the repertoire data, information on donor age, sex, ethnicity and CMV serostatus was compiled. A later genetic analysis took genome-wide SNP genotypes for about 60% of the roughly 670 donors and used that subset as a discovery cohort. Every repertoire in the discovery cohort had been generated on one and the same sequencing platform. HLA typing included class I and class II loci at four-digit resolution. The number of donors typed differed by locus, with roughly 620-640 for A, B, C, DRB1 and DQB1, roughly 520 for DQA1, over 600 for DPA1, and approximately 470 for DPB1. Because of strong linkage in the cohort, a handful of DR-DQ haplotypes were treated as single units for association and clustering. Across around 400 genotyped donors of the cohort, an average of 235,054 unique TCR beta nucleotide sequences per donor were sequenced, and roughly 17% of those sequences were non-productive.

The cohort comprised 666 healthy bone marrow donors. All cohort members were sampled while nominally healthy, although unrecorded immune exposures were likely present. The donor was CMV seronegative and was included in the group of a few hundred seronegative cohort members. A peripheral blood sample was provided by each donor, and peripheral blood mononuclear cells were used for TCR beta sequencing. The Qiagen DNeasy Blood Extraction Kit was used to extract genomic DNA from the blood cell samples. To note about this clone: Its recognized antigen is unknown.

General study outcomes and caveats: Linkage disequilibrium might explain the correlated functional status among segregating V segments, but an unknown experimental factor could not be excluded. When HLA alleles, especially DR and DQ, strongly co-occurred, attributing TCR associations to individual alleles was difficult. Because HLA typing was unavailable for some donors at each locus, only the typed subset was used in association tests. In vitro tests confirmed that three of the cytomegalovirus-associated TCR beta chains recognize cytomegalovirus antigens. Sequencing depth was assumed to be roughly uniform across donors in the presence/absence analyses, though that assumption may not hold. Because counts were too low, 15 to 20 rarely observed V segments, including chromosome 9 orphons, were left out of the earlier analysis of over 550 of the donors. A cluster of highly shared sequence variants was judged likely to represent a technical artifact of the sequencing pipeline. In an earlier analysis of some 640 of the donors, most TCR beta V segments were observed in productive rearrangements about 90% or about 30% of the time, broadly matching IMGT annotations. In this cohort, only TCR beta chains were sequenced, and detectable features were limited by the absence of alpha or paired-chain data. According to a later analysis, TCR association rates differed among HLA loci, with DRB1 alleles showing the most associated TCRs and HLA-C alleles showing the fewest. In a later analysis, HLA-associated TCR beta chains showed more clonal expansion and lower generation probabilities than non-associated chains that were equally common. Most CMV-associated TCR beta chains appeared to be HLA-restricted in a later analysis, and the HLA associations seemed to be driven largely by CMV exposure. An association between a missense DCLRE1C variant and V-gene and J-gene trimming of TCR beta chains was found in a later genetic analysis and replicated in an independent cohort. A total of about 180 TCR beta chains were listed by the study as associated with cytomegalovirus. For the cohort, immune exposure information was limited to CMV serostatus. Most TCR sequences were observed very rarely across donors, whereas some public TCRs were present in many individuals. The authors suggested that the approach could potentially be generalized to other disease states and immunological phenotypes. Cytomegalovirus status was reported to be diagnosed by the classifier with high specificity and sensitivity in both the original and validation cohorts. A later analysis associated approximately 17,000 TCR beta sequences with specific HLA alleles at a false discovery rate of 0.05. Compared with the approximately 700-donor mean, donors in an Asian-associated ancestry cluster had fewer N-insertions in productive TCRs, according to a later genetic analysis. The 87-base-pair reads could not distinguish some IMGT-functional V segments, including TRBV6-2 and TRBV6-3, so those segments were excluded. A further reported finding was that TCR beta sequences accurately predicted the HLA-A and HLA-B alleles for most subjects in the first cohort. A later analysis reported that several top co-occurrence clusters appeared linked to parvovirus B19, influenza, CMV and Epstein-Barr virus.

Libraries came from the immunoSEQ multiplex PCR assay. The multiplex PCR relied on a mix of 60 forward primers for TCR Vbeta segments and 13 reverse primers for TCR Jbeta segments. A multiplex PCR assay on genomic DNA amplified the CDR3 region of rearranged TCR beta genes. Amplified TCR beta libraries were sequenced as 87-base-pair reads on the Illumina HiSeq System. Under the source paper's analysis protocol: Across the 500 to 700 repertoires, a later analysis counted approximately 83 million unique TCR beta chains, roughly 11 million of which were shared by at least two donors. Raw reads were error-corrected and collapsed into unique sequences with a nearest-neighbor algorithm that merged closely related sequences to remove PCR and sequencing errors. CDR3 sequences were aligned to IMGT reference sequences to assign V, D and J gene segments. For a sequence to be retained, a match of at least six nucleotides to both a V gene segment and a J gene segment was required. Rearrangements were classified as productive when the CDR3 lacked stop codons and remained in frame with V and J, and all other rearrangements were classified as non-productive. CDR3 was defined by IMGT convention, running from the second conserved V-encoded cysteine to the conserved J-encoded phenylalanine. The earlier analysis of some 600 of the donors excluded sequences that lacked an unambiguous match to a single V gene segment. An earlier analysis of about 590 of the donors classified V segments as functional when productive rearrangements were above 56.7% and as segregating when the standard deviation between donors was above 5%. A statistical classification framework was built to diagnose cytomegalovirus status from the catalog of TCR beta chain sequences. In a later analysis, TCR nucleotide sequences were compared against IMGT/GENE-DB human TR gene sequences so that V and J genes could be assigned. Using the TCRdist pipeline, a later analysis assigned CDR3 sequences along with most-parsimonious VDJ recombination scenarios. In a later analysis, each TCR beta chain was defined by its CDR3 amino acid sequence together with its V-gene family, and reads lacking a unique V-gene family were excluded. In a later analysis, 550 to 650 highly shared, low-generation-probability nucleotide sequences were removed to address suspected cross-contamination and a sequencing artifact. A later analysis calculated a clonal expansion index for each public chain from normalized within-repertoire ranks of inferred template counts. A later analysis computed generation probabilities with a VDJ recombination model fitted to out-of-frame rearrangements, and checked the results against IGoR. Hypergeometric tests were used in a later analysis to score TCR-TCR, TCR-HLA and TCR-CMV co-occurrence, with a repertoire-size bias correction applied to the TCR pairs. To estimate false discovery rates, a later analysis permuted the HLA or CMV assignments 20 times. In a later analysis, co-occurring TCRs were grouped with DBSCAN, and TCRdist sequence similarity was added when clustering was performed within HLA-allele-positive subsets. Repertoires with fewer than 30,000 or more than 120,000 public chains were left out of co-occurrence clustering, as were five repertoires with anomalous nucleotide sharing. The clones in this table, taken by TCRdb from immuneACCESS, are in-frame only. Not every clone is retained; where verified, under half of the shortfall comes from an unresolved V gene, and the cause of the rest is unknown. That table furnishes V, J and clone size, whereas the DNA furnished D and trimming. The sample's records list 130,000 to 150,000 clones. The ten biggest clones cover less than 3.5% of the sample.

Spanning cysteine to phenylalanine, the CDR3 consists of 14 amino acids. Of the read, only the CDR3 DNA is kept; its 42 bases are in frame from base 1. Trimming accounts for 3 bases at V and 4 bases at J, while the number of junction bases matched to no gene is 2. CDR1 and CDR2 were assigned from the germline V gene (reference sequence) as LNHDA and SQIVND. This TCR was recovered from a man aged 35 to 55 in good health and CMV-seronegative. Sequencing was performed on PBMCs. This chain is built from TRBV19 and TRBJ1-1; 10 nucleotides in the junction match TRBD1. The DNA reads TGTGCCAGTAGTATCGGACAGGGGGTCACTGAAGCTTTCTTT. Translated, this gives CASSIGQGVTEAFF.